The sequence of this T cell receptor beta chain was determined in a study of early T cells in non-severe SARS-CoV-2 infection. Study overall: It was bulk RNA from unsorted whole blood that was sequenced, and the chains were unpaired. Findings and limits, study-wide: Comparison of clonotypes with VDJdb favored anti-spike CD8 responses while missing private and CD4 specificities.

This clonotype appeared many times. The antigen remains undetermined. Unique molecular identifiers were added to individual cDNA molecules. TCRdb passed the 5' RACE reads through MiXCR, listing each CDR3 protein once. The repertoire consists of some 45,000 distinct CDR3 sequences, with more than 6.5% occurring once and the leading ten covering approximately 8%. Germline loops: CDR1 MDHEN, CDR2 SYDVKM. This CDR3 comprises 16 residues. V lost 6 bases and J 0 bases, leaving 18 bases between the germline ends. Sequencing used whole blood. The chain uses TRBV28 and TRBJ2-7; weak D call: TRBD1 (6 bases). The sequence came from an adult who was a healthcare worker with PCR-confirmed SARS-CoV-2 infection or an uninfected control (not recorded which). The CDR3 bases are TGTGCCAGCAGCTTTAAATTTTCGGACAGCTCCTACGAGCAGTACTTC. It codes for CASSFKFSDSSYEQYF.